Following are 20 T cell receptor beta chains from one sample sequenced in a study of identical twins. TCRdb used MiXCR to reprocess the 5' RACE reads, holding one entry per CDR3 protein. The repertoire holds fewer than 500,000 distinct CDR3 sequences, less than 25% seen once, with 2.5% to 3.5% in the top ten. These data were also filed under a second study, of T cells expressing NK-cell markers.

Sequenced input: CD4+ T cells sorted from blood. These receptors were collected from a woman younger than 30 in good health.

This clonotype was picked up a small number of times. V is TRBV20-1 and J is TRBJ2-5, with D unclear. The CDR3 has 13 amino acids. From germline, CDR1 is DFQATT and CDR2 SNEGSKA (reference sequence). Trimming removed 3 bases at V and 4 bases at J, with 12 bases between. The chain's CDR3 is CSASPRSGETQYF. The CDR3 nucleotides read TGCAGTGCTAGCCCCAGGAGTGGAGAGACCCAGTACTTC.

This clonotype has more than one count but fewer than ten. The chain carries TRBV9 and TRBJ2-5; 8 positions match TRBD1. V lost 4 bases, J lost 5 bases, and 10 bases stayed unmatched. This CDR3 has 15 residues. The germline CDR1 and CDR2 sequences are SGDLS and YYNGEE. CDR3 sequence (DNA): TGTGCCAGCAGCCCCGCAGGGGGCGAGTGGGAGACCCAGTACTTC. Its translation is CASSPAGGEWETQYF.

This rearrangement joins TRBV12-3 or TRBV12-4 to TRBJ2-3; D remains unclear. Trimming stripped 0 bases from V and 2 bases from J, with 12 bases between. This CDR3 has 16 amino acids. The CDR3 sequence is CASSLARSWITDTQYF. For the CDR3, the DNA is TGTGCCAGCAGTTTAGCGCGGTCCTGGATCACAGATACGCAGTATTTT.

As concerns this clonotype: Sequence at one end of the junction differs from germline and may be a read error. V usage is TRBV15 and J usage is TRBJ2-3, with D perhaps matching TRBD1 or TRBD2 (5 bases each). CDR1 and CDR2 from the germline V gene are LNHNV and YYDKDF (reference sequence). This CDR3 is 13 amino acids long. CDR3 sequence (DNA): TGTGCCACCAGCAGAGATTTTGGGGACCCCATCCATTTT. It encodes CATSRDFGDPIHF.

The DNA of the CDR3 is TGCGCCAGCAGCTTCCAGGGAAACACAGATACGCAGTATTTT. It encodes CASSFQGNTDTQYF. This chain uses TRBV5-1 with TRBJ2-3, with D possibly being TRBD1 (5 bases). From germline, CDR1 is SGHRS and CDR2 YFSETQ. The CDR3 extends over 14 amino acids. V lost 2 bases and J lost 2, with 9 bases in between.

A few counts support this clonotype. The rearrangement uses TRBV7-2 and TRBJ2-5, with 15 bases identical to TRBD2. Looked up from germline, CDR1 is SGHTA and CDR2 is FQGNSA. Trimming cost V 4 bases and J 5 bases; bases outside gene matches: 5. CDR3 length: 16 amino acids. The CDR3 DNA is TGTGCCAGCAGCTGGGGACTAGCGGGAGGTTGGGAGACCCAGTACTTC. Protein product: CASSWGLAGGWETQYF.

The chain combines TRBV7-9 with TRBJ2-3; 7 nucleotides agree with TRBD2. The CDR3 has 16 amino acids. Germline CDR1 SEHNR, CDR2 FQNEAQ (reference sequence). V gave up 2 bases and J gave up 0 bases; unmatched junction bases: 5. This CDR3 reads CASSLQASGSTDTQYF. The CDR3, as DNA: TGTGCCAGCAGCTTACAGGCTAGCGGAAGCACAGATACGCAGTATTTT.

The V gene is TRBV5-4, the J gene TRBJ2-5; D is possibly TRBD2 (6 bases). CDR3 length equals 15 residues. The V and J ends lost 4 bases and 5 bases respectively, with 18 bases between them. From germline, CDR1 is SGHNT and CDR2 YYREEE (reference sequence). The chain's CDR3 is CASSPSTGERETQYF. In nucleotides, the CDR3 is TGTGCCAGCAGCCCCAGCACGGGGGAGAGGGAGACCCAGTACTTC.

This clonotype appeared a few times. The V call is TRBV18, the J call TRBJ1-5; D is uncertain. The CDR3 spans 17 residues. Germline lookup yields CDR1 KGHSH and CDR2 LQKENI. V was pared by 2 bases and J by 1 base, with 15 bases between. The CDR3 sequence is CASSPTGVLWSNQPQHF. CDR3 DNA sequence: TGTGCCAGCTCACCAACCGGGGTCTTGTGGAGCAATCAGCCCCAGCATTTT.

The rearrangement joins TRBV30 to TRBJ2-1, with D unresolved. Germline lookup yields CDR1 GTSNPN and CDR2 SVGIG (reference sequence). CDR3 size: 13 residues. Trimming took off 0 bases at V and 6 bases at J, with 9 bases between the two ends. The CDR3 DNA is TGTGCCTGGAGTGTACTGGCCAGCAATGAGCAGTTCTTC. Amino acid sequence: CAWSVLASNEQFF.

The gene calls are TRBV28 and TRBJ2-1; no firm D call. The CDR3 spans 22 residues. Trimming removed 2 bases from V and 3 bases from J, with 32 bases in between. The germline CDR1 and CDR2 sequences are MDHEN and SYDVKM. CDR3 sequence: CASSLRSRALTRREGRYNEQFF. CDR3 sequence (DNA): TGTGCCAGCAGTTTACGGTCTAGAGCACTCACCCGTAGAGAAGGCCGCTACAATGAGCAGTTCTTC.

Many counts were recorded for this clonotype. The chain carries TRBV5-1 and TRBJ2-7, with 7 bases lining up with TRBD1. This CDR3 has 14 residues. From germline, CDR1 is SGHRS and CDR2 YFSETQ. V lost 1 base and J lost 5; bases outside the gene matches: 6. CDR3 in DNA: TGCGCCAGCAGCTTGAAGCTTCAGGGGGACGAGCAGTACTTC. Translation: CASSLKLQGDEQYF.

The sample holds a few counts of this clonotype. The chain uses TRBV6-2 or TRBV6-3 and TRBJ2-3; 7 bases are a match to TRBD2. The V gene's germline CDR1 is MNHEY and CDR2 SVGEGT. The CDR3 contains 16 residues. V lost 6 bases to trimming and J lost 2 bases; unmatched junction nucleotides: 11. CDR3 sequence reads: CASSPRTGTTTDTQYF. CDR3 nucleotides: TGTGCCAGCAGCCCACGTACCGGGACTACCACAGATACGCAGTATTTT.

This clonotype has more than one count but fewer than ten. The chain couples TRBV12-3 or TRBV12-4 to TRBJ1-2; 11 bases match TRBD1. The CDR3 has 14 amino acids. V dropped 6 bases and J dropped 4; count of bases not matched to a gene: 4. The CDR3: CASRSGTGGYGYTF. For the CDR3, the DNA is TGTGCCAGCAGATCCGGGACAGGGGGCTATGGCTACACCTTC.

This clonotype was detected only a few times. The chain uses TRBV5-1 and TRBJ2-5, with D possibly being TRBD2 (6 bases). The CDR3 covers 13 residues. The germline V and J ends were trimmed by 3 bases and 10 bases, with 16 bases remaining between them. The germline V gene has CDR1 SGHRS and CDR2 YFSETQ. CDR3 DNA: TGCGCCAGCAGCTATGGGGACTTACAAATCCAGTACTTC. This codes for CASSYGDLQIQYF.

The CDR3 DNA reads as TGTGCCAGCAGTTTTGGCGGGAGCAAGAATGAGCAGTTCTTC. Translating it yields CASSFGGSKNEQFF. This sequence joins TRBV12-3 or TRBV12-4 and TRBJ2-1; TRBD2 aligns across 7 bases. Unmatched junction bases numbered 6, after V lost 3 bases and J lost 7 bases. This CDR3 comprises 14 residues.

A few counts support this clonotype. J is TRBJ2-3 and V is TRBV5-1; TRBD2 aligns across 10 bases. Trimming at V came to 4 bases and at J to 4 bases, leaving 9 bases not matched to a gene. Germline CDR1 is SGHRS and CDR2 is YFSETQ. This CDR3 is 16 amino acids long. The CDR3 spells CASSKRSSGRADTQYF. The CDR3 coding sequence is TGCGCCAGCAGCAAACGATCTAGCGGGAGAGCAGATACGCAGTATTTT. The full variable domain, completed using reference TRBV5-1 and TRBJ2-3, is KAGVTQTPRYLIKTRGQQVTLSCSPISGHRSVSWYQQTPGQGLQFLFEYFSETQRNKGNFPGRFSGRQFSNSRSEMNVSTLELGDSALYLCASSKRSSGRADTQYFGPGTRLTVL.

There are many counts of this clonotype. The chain recombines TRBV25-1 with TRBJ2-7, with D unclear. Trimming removed 8 bases at V and 1 base at J, with 6 bases between. The germline V gene has CDR1 MGHDK and CDR2 SYGVNS. The CDR3 is 11 residues long. The CDR3 here is CASGRSYEQYF. The CDR3 bases are TGTGCCAGCGGCCGATCCTACGAGCAGTACTTC.

V is TRBV27 and J is TRBJ1-5, with D possibly matching TRBD1 (5 bases). In germline, CDR1 is MNHEY, CDR2 SMNVEV (reference sequence). V dropped 8 bases and J dropped 4 bases, with 12 bases sitting between them. There are 13 residues in the CDR3. CDR3 loop: CASGAGINQPQHF. CDR3 coding DNA: TGTGCCAGCGGGGCAGGGATAAATCAGCCCCAGCATTTT.

Points on this clonotype: Compared with germline, one end of the junction differs, possibly owing to a read error. J is TRBJ2-7 and V is TRBV5-6; no reliable D call. The length of the CDR3 is 13 residues. In germline, CDR1 is SGHDT, CDR2 YYEEEE. Here the CDR3 DNA reads TGTGCCATCAGCTACGGCCCCTTTATAGAGCAGTACTTC. It codes for CAISYGPFIEQYF.